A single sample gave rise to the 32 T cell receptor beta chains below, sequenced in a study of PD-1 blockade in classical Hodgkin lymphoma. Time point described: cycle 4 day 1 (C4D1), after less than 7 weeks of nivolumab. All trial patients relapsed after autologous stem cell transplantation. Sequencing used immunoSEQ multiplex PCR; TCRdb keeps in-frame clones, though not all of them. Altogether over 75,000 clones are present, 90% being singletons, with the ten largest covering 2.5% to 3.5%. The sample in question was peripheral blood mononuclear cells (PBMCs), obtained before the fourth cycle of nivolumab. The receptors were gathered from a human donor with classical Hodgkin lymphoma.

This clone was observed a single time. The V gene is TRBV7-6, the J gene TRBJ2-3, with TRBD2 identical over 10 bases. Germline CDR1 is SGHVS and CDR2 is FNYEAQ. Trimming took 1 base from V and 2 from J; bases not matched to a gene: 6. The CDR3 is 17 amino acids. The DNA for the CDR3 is TGTGCCAGCAGCTTAGATCTAGCGGGGGCCTACACAGATACGCAGTATTTT. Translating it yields CASSLDLAGAYTDTQYF.

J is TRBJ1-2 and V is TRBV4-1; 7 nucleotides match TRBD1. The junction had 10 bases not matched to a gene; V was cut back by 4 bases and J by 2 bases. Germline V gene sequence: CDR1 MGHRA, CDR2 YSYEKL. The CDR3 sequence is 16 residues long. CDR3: CASSPNKVRGNYGYTF. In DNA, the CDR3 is TGCGCCAGCAGCCCGAATAAGGTCAGGGGGAACTATGGCTACACCTTC.

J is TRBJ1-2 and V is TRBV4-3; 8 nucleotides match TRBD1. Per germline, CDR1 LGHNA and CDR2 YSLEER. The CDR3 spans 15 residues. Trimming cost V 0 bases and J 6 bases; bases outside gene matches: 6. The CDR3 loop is CASSQDWGQVDGYTF. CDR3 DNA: TGCGCCAGCAGCCAAGATTGGGGACAGGTCGATGGCTACACCTTC.

The CDR3 nucleotides are TGTGCCAGCAGTGAGATAGACGGGAGCTCCTACAATGAGCAGTTCTTC. It yields the protein CASSEIDGSSYNEQFF. The J gene is TRBJ2-1, the V gene TRBV2, with D perhaps TRBD2 (6 bases). The CDR3 length is 16 residues. V was trimmed by 3 bases and J by 0 bases, leaving 12 bases between them. Per the germline V gene, CDR1 is SNHLY and CDR2 is FYNNEI.

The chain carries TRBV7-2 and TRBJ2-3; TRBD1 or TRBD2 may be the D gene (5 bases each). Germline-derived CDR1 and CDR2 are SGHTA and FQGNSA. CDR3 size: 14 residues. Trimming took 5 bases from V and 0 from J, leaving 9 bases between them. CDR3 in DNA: TGTGCCAGCAGCCGGGACGGTAGCACAGATACGCAGTATTTT. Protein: CASSRDGSTDTQYF.

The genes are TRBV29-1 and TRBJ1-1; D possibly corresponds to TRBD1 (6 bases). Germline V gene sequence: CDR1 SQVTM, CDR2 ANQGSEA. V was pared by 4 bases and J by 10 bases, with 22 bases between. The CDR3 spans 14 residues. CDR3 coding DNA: TGCAGCGTTGTTATTGGGGGCAGCATACACGTAGCTTTCTTT. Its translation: CSVVIGGSIHVAFF.

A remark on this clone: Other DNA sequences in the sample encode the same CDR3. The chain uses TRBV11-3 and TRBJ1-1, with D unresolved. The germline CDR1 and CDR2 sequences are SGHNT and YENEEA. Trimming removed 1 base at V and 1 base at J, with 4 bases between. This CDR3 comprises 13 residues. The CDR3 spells CASSLGGNTEAFF. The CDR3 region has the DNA TGTGCCAGCAGCTTAGGGGGGAACACTGAAGCTTTCTTT.

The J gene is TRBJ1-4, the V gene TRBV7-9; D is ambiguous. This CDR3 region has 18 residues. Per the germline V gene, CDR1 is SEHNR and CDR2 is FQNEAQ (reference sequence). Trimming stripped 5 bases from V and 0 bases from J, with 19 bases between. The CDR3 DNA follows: TGTGCCAGCAGCCAGGCGCGGGCCCTAGATGCAACTAATGAAAAACTGTTTTTT. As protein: CASSQARALDATNEKLFF.

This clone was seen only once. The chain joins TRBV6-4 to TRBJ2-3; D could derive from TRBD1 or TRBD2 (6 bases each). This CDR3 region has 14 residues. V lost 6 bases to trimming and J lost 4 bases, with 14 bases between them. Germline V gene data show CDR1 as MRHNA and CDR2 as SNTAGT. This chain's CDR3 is CASSPQGGADTQYF. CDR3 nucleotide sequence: TGTGCCAGCAGCCCACAGGGAGGTGCAGATACGCAGTATTTT.

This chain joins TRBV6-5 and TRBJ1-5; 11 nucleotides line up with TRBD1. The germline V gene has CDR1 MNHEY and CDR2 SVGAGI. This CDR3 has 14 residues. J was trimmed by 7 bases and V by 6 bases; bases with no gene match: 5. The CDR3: CASSLGQGAQPQHF. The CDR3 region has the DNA TGTGCCAGCAGCCTTGGACAGGGGGCACAGCCCCAGCATTTT.

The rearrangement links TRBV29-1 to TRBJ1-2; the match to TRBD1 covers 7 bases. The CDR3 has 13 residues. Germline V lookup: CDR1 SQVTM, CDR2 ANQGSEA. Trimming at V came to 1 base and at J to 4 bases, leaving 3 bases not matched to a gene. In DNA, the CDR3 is TGCAGCGTTGAAGGGACAGGCTCCTATGGCTACACCTTC. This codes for CSVEGTGSYGYTF.

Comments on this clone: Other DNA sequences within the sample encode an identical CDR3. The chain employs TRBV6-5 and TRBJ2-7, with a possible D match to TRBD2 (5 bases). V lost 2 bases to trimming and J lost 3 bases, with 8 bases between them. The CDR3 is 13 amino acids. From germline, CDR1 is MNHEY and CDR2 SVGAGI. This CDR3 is CASSYGLNYEQYF. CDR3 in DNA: TGTGCCAGCAGTTACGGACTTAACTACGAGCAGTACTTC.

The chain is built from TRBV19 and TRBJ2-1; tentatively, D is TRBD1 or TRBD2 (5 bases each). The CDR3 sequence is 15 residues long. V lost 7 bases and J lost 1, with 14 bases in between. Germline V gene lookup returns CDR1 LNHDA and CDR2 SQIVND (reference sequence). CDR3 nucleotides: TGTGCCAGTACCTGGGGGATGAGGTCCTACAATGAGCAGTTCTTC. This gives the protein CASTWGMRSYNEQFF. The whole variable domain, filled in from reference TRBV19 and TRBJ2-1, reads DGGITQSPKYLFRKEGQNVTLSCEQNLNHDAMYWYRQDPGQGLRLIYYSQIVNDFQKGDIAEGYSVSREKKESFPLTVTSAQKNPTAFYLCASTWGMRSYNEQFFGPGTRLTVL.

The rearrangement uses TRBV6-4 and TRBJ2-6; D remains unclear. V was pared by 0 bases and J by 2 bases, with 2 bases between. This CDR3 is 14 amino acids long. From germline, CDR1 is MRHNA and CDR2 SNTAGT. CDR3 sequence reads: CASSDSTGANVLTF. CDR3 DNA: TGTGCCAGCAGTGACTCGACTGGGGCCAACGTCCTGACTTTC.

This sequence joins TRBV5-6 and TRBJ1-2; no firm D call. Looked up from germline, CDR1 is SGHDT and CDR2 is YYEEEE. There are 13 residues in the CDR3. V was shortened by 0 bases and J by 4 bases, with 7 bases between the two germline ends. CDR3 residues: CASSLGSTYGYTF. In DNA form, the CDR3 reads TGTGCCAGCAGCTTGGGGAGCACCTATGGCTACACCTTC.

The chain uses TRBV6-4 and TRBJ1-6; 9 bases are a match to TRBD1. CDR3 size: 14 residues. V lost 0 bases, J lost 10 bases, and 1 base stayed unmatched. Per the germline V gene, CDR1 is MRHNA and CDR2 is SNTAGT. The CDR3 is CASSDSDRGSPLHF. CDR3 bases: TGTGCCAGCAGTGACTCGGACAGGGGATCACCCCTCCACTTT.

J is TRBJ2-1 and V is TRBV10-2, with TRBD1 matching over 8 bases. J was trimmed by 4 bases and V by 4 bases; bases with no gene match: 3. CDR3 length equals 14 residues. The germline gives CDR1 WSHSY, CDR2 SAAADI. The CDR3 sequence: CASSGDRRYNEQFF. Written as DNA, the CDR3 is TGCGCCAGCAGTGGGGACAGGAGATACAATGAGCAGTTCTTC.

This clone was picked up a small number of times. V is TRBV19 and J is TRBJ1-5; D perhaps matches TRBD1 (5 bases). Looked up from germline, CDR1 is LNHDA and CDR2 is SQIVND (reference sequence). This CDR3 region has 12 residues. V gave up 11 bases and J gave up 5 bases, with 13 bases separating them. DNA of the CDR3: TGTGCCGGTGCGGCGGGGGATCAGCCCCAGCATTTT. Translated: CAGAAGDQPQHF. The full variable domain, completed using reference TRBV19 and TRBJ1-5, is DGGITQSPKYLFRKEGQNVTLSCEQNLNHDAMYWYRQDPGQGLRLIYYSQIVNDFQKGDIAEGYSVSREKKESFPLTVTSAQKNPTAFYLCAGAAGDQPQHFGDGTRLSIL.

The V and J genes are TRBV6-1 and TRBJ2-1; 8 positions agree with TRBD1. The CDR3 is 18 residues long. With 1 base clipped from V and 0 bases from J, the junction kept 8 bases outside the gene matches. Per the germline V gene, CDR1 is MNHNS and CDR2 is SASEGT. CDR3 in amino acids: CASSEVEAGQGSYNEQFF. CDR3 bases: TGTGCCAGCAGTGAAGTGGAGGCCGGACAGGGCTCCTACAATGAGCAGTTCTTC.

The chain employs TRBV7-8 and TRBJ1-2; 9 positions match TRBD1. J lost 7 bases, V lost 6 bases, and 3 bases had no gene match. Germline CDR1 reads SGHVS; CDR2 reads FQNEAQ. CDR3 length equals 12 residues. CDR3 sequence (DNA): TGTGCCAGCAGGAACAGGGGGCCTGGCTACACCTTC. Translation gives CASRNRGPGYTF.

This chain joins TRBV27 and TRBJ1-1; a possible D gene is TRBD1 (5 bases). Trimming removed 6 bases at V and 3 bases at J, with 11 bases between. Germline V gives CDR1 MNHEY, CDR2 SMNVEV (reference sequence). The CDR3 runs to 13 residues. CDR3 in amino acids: CASRPEGYTEAFF. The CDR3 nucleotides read TGTGCCAGCAGGCCAGAGGGGTACACTGAAGCTTTCTTT.

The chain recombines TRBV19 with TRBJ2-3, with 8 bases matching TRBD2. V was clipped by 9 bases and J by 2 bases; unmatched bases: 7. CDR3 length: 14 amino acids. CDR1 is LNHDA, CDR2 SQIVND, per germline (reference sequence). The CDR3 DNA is TGTGCCAGCATAGCGGGATCCCTCACAGATACGCAGTATTTT. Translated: CASIAGSLTDTQYF.

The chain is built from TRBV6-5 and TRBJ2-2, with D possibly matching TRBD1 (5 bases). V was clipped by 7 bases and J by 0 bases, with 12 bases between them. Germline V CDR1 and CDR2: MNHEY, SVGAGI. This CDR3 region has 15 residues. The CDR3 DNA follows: TGTGCCAGCAATCTTCGACAGACGAACACCGGGGAGCTGTTTTTT. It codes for CASNLRQTNTGELFF.

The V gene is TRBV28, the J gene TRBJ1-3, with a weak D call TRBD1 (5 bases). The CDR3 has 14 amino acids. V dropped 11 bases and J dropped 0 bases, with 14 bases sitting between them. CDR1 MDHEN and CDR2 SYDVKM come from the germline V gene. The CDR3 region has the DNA TGTGCCTGCTGTGACAGACTCTCTGGAAACACCATATATTTT. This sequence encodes CACCDRLSGNTIYF. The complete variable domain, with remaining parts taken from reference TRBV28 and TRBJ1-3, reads DVKVTQSSRYLVKRTGEKVFLECVQDMDHENMFWYRQDPGLGLRLIYFSYDVKMKEKGDIPEGYSVSREKKERFSLILESASTNQTSMYLCACCDRLSGNTIYFGEGSWLTVV.

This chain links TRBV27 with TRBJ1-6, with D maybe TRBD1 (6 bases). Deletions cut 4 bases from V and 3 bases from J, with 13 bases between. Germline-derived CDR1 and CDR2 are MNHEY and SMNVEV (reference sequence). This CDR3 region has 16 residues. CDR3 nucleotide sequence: TGTGCCAGCAGTTCCTGGACAGAGTTCTATAATTCACCCCTCCACTTT. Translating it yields CASSSWTEFYNSPLHF.

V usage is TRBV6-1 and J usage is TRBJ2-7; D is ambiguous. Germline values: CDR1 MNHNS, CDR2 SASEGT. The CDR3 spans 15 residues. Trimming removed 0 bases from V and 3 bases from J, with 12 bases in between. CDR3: CASSEALQWSYEQYF. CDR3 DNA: TGTGCCAGCAGTGAAGCGCTCCAGTGGAGCTACGAGCAGTACTTC.

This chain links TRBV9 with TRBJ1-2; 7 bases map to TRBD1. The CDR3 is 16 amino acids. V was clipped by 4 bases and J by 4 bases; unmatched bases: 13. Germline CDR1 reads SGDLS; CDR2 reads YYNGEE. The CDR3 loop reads CASSRIQGINPYGYTF. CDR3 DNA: TGTGCCAGCAGCCGAATACAGGGGATCAACCCCTATGGCTACACCTTC.

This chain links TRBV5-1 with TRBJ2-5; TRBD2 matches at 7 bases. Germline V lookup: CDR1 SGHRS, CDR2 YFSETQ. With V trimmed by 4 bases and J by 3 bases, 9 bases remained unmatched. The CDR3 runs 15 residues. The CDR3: CASSPPLSGEETQYF. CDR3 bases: TGCGCCAGCAGCCCTCCCTTGAGCGGGGAAGAGACCCAGTACTTC.

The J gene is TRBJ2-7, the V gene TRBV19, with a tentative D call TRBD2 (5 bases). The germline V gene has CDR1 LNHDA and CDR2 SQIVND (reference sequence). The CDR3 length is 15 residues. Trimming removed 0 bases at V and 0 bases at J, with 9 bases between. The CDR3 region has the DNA TGTGCCAGTAGTATAGATCTAGGACTCTCCTACGAGCAGTACTTC. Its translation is CASSIDLGLSYEQYF.

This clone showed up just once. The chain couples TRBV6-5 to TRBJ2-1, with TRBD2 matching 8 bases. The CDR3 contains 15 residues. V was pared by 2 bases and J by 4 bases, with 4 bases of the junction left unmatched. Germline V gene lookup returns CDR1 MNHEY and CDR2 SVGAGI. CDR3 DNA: TGTGCCAGCAGTTACGAAGCGGGGGAATACAATGAGCAGTTCTTC. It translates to CASSYEAGEYNEQFF.

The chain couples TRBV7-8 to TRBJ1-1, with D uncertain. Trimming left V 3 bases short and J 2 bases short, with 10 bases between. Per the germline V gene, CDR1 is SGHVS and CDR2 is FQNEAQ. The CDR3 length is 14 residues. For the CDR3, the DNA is TGTGCCAGCAGCTTGGGCAGACTAAACACTGAAGCTTTCTTT. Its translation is CASSLGRLNTEAFF.

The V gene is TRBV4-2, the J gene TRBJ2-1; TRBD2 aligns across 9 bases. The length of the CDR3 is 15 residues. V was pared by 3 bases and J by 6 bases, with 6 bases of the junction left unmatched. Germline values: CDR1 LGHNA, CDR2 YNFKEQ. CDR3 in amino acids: CASSQVLAGSNEQFF. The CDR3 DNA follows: TGTGCCAGCAGCCAGGTGCTAGCGGGGTCCAATGAGCAGTTCTTC.